The T cell receptor beta chain described here comes from a study of T cells in Graves' hyperthyroidism and ophthalmopathy. Graves' hyperthyroidism showing no ophthalmopathy progression within 18 months was considered stable. Not enrolled were patients with uncontrolled infection, other autoimmune disease, pregnancy or lactation. PBMCs were obtained from over 8.5 ml fresh peripheral blood. This clonotype was observed a few times. The antigen is unknown. Overall study results and limits: Ophthalmopathy could be told apart from stable hyperthyroidism with a 13 V-J model.

V shed 3 bases and J shed 3 bases, with 18 bases lying between them. The CDR3 consists of 17 residues. Amplification yielded TCR beta CDR3 regions, with RNA transcripts as the source. Initially, a first-round RT-PCR of the TCR CDR3 employed the HTBI primer set. MiXCR, applied by TCRdb to the multiplex PCR reads, yields one record per CDR3 protein. The sample includes about 200,000 distinct CDR3 sequences, 17% of them seen just once. The sequencing sample was made of blood. This sequence originates from a woman between 45 and 60 years old with Graves' hyperthyroidism. This sequence joins TRBV12-3 or TRBV12-4 and TRBJ1-3; D gene uncertain. This CDR3 is CASSLRHQQTNGNTIYF. CDR3 nucleotides: TGTGCCAGCAGTTTGCGTCACCAGCAGACTAATGGAAACACCATATATTTT.